This T cell receptor beta chain derives from a study of OX40 agonist ivuxolimab in advanced cancers. Some clones are missing from TCRdb's copy, which holds only in-frame ones; the method was immunoSEQ multiplex PCR. This sample has around 100,000 clones, with 80% to 95% found just once. This clone was seen a handful of times. CDR3 length equals 14 residues. The V end was cut by 5 bases, the J end by 9 bases, with 17 bases between. Germline CDR1 and CDR2: MNHEY and SMNVEV (reference sequence). This specimen was CD4+ or CD8+ T cells sorted from blood, taken in a trial of the OX40 agonist ivuxolimab. The rearrangement joins TRBV27 to TRBJ2-1, with a tentative D call TRBD1 (5 bases). The clonotype was recovered from an adult with an advanced solid tumor such as melanoma, head and neck, liver or kidney cancer. CDR3 region: CASSLTRVNSEQFF. The CDR3 DNA is TGTGCCAGCAGTCTAACCAGGGTCAACTCTGAGCAGTTCTTC.